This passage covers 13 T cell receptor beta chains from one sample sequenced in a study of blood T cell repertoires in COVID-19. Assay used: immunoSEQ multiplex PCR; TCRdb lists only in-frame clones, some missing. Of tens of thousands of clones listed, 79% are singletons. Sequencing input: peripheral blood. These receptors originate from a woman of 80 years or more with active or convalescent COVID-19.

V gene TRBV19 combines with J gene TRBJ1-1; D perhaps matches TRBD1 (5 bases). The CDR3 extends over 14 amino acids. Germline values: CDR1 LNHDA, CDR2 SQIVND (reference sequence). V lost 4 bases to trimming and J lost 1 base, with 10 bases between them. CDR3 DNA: TGTGCCAGTAGTAGCCGGGGGGGGAACACTGAAGCTTTCTTT. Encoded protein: CASSSRGGNTEAFF.

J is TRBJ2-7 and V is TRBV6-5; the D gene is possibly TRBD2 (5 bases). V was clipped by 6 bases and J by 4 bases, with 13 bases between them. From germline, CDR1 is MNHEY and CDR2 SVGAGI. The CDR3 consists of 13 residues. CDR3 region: CASSAKRAYEQYF. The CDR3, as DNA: TGTGCCAGCAGCGCGAAGAGGGCTTACGAGCAGTACTTC.

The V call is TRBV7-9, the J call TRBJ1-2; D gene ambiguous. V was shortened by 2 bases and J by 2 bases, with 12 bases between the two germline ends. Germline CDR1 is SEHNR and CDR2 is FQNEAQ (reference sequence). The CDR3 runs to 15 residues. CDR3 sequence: CASSLTIASNYGYTF. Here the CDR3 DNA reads TGTGCCAGCAGCTTAACTATCGCATCCAACTATGGCTACACCTTC.

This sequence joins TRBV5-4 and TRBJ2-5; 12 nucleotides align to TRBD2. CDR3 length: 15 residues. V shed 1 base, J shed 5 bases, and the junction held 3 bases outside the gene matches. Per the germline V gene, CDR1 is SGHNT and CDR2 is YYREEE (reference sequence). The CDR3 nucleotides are TGTGCCAGCAGCTTGACTAGCGGGAGGCGGGAGACCCAGTACTTC. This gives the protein CASSLTSGRRETQYF.

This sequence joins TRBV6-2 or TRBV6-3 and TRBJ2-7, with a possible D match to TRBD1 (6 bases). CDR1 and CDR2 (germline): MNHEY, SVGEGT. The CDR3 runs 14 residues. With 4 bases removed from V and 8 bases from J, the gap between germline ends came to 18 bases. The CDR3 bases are TGTGCCAGCAGTTCCTTGAACATCTGGGACAAGCAGTACTTC. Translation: CASSSLNIWDKQYF.

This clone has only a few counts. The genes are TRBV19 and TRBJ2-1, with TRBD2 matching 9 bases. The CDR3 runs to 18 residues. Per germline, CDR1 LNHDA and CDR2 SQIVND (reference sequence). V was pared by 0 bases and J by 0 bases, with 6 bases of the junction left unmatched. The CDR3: CASSIDLTSGFSYNEQFF. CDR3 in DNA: TGTGCCAGTAGTATAGATCTAACTAGCGGGTTCTCCTACAATGAGCAGTTCTTC.

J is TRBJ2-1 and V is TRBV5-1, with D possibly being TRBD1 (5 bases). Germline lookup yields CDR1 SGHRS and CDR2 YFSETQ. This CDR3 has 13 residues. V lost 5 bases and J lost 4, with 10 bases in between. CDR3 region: CASSIQGYNEQFF. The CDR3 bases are TGCGCCAGCAGTATTCAGGGTTACAATGAGCAGTTCTTC.

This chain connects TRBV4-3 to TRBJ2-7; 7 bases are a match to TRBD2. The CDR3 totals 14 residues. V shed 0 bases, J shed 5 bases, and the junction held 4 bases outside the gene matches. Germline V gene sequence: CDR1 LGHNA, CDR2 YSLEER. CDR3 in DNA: TGCGCCAGCAGCCAAGATTGGCTAGCGGACGAGCAGTACTTC. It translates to CASSQDWLADEQYF.

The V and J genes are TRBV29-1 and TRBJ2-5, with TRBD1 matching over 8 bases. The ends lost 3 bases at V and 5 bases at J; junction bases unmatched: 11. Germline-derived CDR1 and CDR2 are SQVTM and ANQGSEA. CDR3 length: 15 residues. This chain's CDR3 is CSVDPRTGPWETQYF. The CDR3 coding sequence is TGCAGCGTTGATCCGCGGACAGGGCCTTGGGAGACCCAGTACTTC. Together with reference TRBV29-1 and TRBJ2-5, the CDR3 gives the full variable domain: SAVISQKPSRDICQRGTSLTIQCQVDSQVTMMFWYRQQPGQSLTLIATANQGSEATYESGFVIDKFPISRPNLTFSTLTVSNMSPEDSSIYLCSVDPRTGPWETQYFGPGTRLLVL.

This chain's CDR3 is CASRIQGADGYTF. The CDR3 nucleotides are TGTGCCAGCAGAATACAGGGGGCTGATGGCTACACCTTC. The chain couples TRBV12-3 or TRBV12-4 to TRBJ1-2; 9 positions match TRBD1. V lost 6 bases, J lost 6 bases, and 5 bases stayed unmatched. The CDR3 runs to 13 residues.

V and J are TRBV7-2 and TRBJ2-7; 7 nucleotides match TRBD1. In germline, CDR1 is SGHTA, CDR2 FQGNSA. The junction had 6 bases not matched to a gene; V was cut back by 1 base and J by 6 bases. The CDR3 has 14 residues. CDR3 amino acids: CASSLDRGIVEQYF. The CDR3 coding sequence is TGTGCCAGCAGCTTAGACAGGGGAATTGTCGAGCAGTACTTC. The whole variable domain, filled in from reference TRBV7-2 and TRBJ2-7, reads GAGVSQSPSNKVTEKGKDVELRCDPISGHTALYWYRQSLGQGLEFLIYFQGNSAPDKSGLPSDRFSAERTGGSVSTLTIQRTQQEDSAVYLCASSLDRGIVEQYFGPGTRLTVT.

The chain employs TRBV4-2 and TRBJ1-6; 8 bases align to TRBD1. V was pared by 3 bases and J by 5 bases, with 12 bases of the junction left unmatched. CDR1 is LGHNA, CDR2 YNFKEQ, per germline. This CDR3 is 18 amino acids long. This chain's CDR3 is CASSHNPQGAGDNSPLHF. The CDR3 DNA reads TGTGCCAGCAGCCACAATCCCCAGGGGGCGGGAGATAATTCACCCCTCCACTTT.

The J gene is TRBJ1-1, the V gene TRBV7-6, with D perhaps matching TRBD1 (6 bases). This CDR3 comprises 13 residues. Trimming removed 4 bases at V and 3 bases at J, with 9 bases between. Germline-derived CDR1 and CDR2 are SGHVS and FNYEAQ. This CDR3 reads CASSSQGYTEAFF. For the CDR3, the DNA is TGTGCCAGCAGCTCGCAGGGGTACACTGAAGCTTTCTTT.